This T cell receptor beta chain was sequenced in a study of PD-L1 blockade in urothelial cancer. Study context: Men with urothelial cancer arising in the bladder made up twenty-five of 29 patients. Patients had received 0 to 3 prior chemotherapy regimens.

About this clone itself: Its specificity is not known.

CDR3 length: 17 amino acids. Germline CDR1 SGDLS, CDR2 YYNGEE. The V gene end was trimmed by 2 bases and the J gene end by 1 base; junction bases not matched to a gene: 4. Only in-frame clones appear in the TCRdb table, and some are missing; sequencing was by immunoSEQ multiplex PCR. Among some 23,000 clones listed, under 90% were seen once. Study results and limitations: Improved survival was predicted by pretreatment blood TCR clonality below the median.

Specified time point: peripheral blood 6 weeks after treatment start. The sequence was collected from a man aged 70-80 years with urothelial cancer. The rearrangement links TRBV9 to TRBJ2-6; 9 bases line up with TRBD1. Sequenced material: PBMCs, taken around atezolizumab (anti-PD-L1) treatment. CDR3 sequence (DNA): TGTGCCAGCAGCGTGGGGACAGGGCTTTCTGGGGCCAACGTCCTGACTTTC. It encodes CASSVGTGLSGANVLTF.